This T cell receptor (beta chain) derives from a study of CD39 and CD103 CD8 tumor-infiltrating T cells (dated by TCRdb to 2016 to 2018). Regarding the research as a whole: An HPV-positive HNSCC, an HPV-negative HNSCC, an ovarian cancer and a melanoma patient were represented in the repertoire comparisons shown. Deep sequencing of TCRbeta CDR3 was used to compare the repertoires of CD8 TIL subsets, defined by CD103 and CD39, against those of peripheral memory CD8 T cells. General conclusions and limits of the study: DP TIL clonotypes were rarely detected in blood or uninvolved lymph node, whereas DN TIL clonotypes were found to largely overlap with peripheral memory CD8 repertoires. DP CD8 TILs appeared to be more oligoclonal than DN and SP CD8 TILs and blood memory CD8 T cells, with about 50-90% covered by the top 30 clonotypes.

Including cysteine and phenylalanine, the CDR3 has 15 amino acids. The kept DNA is CDR3 alone, 45 bases in frame from the first base. From the germline V gene, CDR1 is SGDLS and CDR2 is YYNGEE. V gives up 3 bases and J gives up 6 bases, and the segment between their germline ends measures 18 bases. For each subset, between 10,000 and 100,000 sorted cells were used for genomic DNA extraction with the DNeasy Blood and Tissue Kit. The immunoSEQ service sequenced and mapped the TCRbeta V-J or V-D-J regions, with coverage above 8x for each sample. In the authors' own workflow: Analysis was limited to productive rearrangements exported from the immunoSEQ Analyzer platform, and clonality was evaluated on the 500 most abundant clones. To quantify how much repertoires overlapped between populations, both the Morisita-Horn similarity index and the Jaccard index were used. Morisita-Horn similarity between CD8 T-cell subset TCR repertoires was measured in a handful of cancer patients. TCRdb mirrors the immuneACCESS table, restricted to in-frame sequences. Some clones are absent from its copies; in checked studies, under half trace to an unresolved V gene, and the reason for the others is unknown. The V and J calls and clone size were taken over from that table, and D and trimming were inferred from the DNA. For this sample the table gives about 7,400 clones, of which 50% to 75% were detected only once. The ten biggest clones cover 58% of the sample.

This clone was counted a single time. The target of this receptor is not known. The input lacks base qualities; no much larger clone sits a single base away. Patients were not receiving therapy at sample collection, though earlier treatments ranged from chemotherapy, radiotherapy, surgery and immunotherapy to none. Thawed cells were enriched for T lymphocytes with a negative-selection kit, adding EpCAM beads for tumor-infiltrating lymphocytes. CD8+CD4-CD45RA- cells were sorted as memory CD8 T cells irrespective of CCR7 expression. Before analysis, peripheral blood mononuclear cells were isolated on a Ficoll-Paque PLUS gradient and cryopreserved. Populations were sorted on a FACSAria II to over 98% purity, and cell pellets were frozen without culture for TCR sequencing.

Input material: CD8+ T cells sorted from blood. The cell subset or site tag for this specimen amounts to: total memory CD8 T cells (CD45RA-CCR7+/-) from blood or uninvolved lymph node. The sequence came from a human donor with head and neck squamous cell carcinoma. The chain is assembled from TRBV9 and TRBJ1-2, and possibly TRBD1, on 6 matching bases. At the DNA level, the sequence is TGTGCCAGCAGCGCGGCCGGACAGACTTACGATGGCTACACCTTC. Its protein product is CASSAAGQTYDGYTF.